The 30 T cell receptor beta chains below all came from one sample that was sequenced in a study of blood T cells in healthy people across ages (dated by TCRdb to the mid-2010s). Libraries were built with 5' RACE. Instrument used: Illumina HiSeq 2500. A second roughly 7 to 11 cycle PCR used a sample-barcoded 5' primer and a J-beta primer mix. The public reads were run again by TCRdb, first through fastp at Q25 and then through MiXCR, and only productive beta chains were kept. Identical CDR3 proteins give one entry, which carries the most common genes and DNA. Counted in this sample were about 630,000 distinct CDR3 sequences; 20% to 25% of them appeared once. Approximately 3.6% of the sample is taken by the ten largest. What was sequenced was blood. The receptors here all came from a man aged 65-85 years in good health.

Note on this clonotype: No conserved phenylalanine or tryptophan is present at the end of the CDR3, so a read error is the likely explanation. This chain joins TRBV4-1 and TRBJ2-1; TRBD2 aligns across 9 bases. CDR1 and CDR2 from the germline V gene are MGHRA and YSYEKL. The CDR3 has 14 residues. The J segment lost 8 bases and the V segment lost 1 base, leaving 3 bases of the junction unmatched. CDR3 sequence reads: CASSQASGTYEQFS. CDR3 nucleotides: TGCGCCAGCAGCCAAGCTAGCGGGACTTATGAGCAGTTCTCC.

The rearrangement links TRBV9 to TRBJ2-4, with 10 bases identical to TRBD2. After removal of 3 bases from V and 2 bases from J, the junction contained 11 bases not matched to a gene. The CDR3 loop spans 18 amino acids. Germline V gives CDR1 SGDLS, CDR2 YYNGEE. The CDR3 DNA reads TGTGCCAGCAGCGGAGGGGGAGCTAGCGGGAGCCCCAAAAACATTCAGTACTTC. This gives the protein CASSGGGASGSPKNIQYF.

Only a few counts were recorded for this clonotype. The J gene is TRBJ2-3, the V gene TRBV9; no firm D call. V gave up 1 base and J gave up 2 bases, with 5 bases separating them. The CDR3 sequence is 13 residues long. The germline CDR1 and CDR2 sequences are SGDLS and YYNGEE. The CDR3 protein is CASSVLDTDTQYF. The CDR3 DNA reads as TGTGCCAGCAGCGTACTTGACACAGATACGCAGTATTTT.

At least ten counts were recorded for this clonotype. V and J are TRBV9 and TRBJ2-1, with TRBD2 matching 8 bases. V was pared by 4 bases and J by 8 bases, with 14 bases of the junction left unmatched. The length of the CDR3 is 16 residues. Germline V gene sequence: CDR1 SGDLS, CDR2 YYNGEE. The CDR3 DNA reads TGTGCCAGCAGCCGTTCAGCCGGGAGGGCGGGCTATGAGCAGTTCTTC. Its translation is CASSRSAGRAGYEQFF.

This clonotype showed up just a few times. The chain joins TRBV6-2 or TRBV6-3 to TRBJ2-5; TRBD1 aligns across 9 bases. Near its end, the DNA agrees better with TRBJ2-1, so the J call may be wrong. The CDR3 runs to 15 residues. Germline V gene data show CDR1 as MNHEY and CDR2 as SVGEGT. The CDR3 DNA reads as TGTGCCAGCAGTTACGAAGGGACAGGGAAGAGTGAGCAGTTCTTC. Its protein product is CASSYEGTGKSEQFF.

This clonotype was detected only a few times. The gene calls are TRBV29-1 and TRBJ2-3; TRBD2 agrees at 9 bases. Trimming removed 5 bases from V and 7 bases from J; junction bases left unmatched: 7. CDR1 is SQVTM, CDR2 ANQGSEA, per germline. The CDR3 covers 13 residues. The DNA of the CDR3 is TGCAGCGTTCGGCGGGAGGGCCTCAATACGCAGTATTTT. It codes for CSVRREGLNTQYF.

This clonotype was seen many times. CDR3 DNA sequence: TGTGCCAGCTCACCTAACGACAGGGGGAGGTTCACAGATACGCAGTATTTT. Residues: CASSPNDRGRFTDTQYF. The chain has TRBV18 and TRBJ2-3; 9 nucleotides match TRBD1. After removal of 3 bases from V and 2 bases from J, the junction contained 9 bases not matched to a gene. The V gene's germline CDR1 is KGHSH and CDR2 LQKENI. The CDR3 extends over 17 amino acids.

V gene TRBV9 combines with J gene TRBJ1-4; 8 bases are shared with TRBD1. V shed 3 bases and J 6 bases; nucleotides not matched to a gene: 7. The CDR3 is 15 residues long. CDR1 is SGDLS and CDR2 is YYNGEE in the germline V gene. CDR3 bases: TGTGCCAGCAGCGCTAATACAGGGGGGTATGAAAAACTGTTTTTT. This translates into CASSANTGGYEKLFF.

V gene TRBV4-2 combines with J gene TRBJ2-1, with 8 bases that match TRBD2. Looked up from germline, CDR1 is LGHNA and CDR2 is YNFKEQ. Trimming removed 3 bases from V and 9 bases from J; junction bases left unmatched: 1. The CDR3 runs 12 residues. Written as DNA, the CDR3 is TGTGCCAGCAGCCACGGGGGGGGTGAGCAGTTCTTC. Encoded protein: CASSHGGGEQFF.

The chain recombines TRBV9 with TRBJ1-5; possible D gene TRBD1, 6 bases. Germline lookup yields CDR1 SGDLS and CDR2 YYNGEE. V was clipped by 4 bases and J by 1 base, with 15 bases between them. The CDR3 runs 16 residues. In nucleotides, the CDR3 is TGTGCCAGCAGCCCTACCGACAGGTTAAGCAATCAGCCCCAGCATTTT. This gives the protein CASSPTDRLSNQPQHF.

The V gene is TRBV25-1, the J gene TRBJ2-1, with D tentatively TRBD1 or TRBD2 (5 bases each). The J call may not be correct, given that the DNA end is closer to TRBJ2-5. The CDR3 is made up of 14 amino acids. CDR1 is MGHDK and CDR2 is SYGVNS in the germline V gene. The CDR3 is CASSEEGPWETQYF. CDR3 nucleotide sequence: TGTGCCAGCAGTGAAGAGGGGCCGTGGGAGACCCAGTACTTC.

The table lists this clonotype with a few counts. The chain carries TRBV29-1 and TRBJ2-4; either TRBD1 or TRBD2 may fit D (5 bases each). Germline-derived CDR1 and CDR2 are SQVTM and ANQGSEA. There are 12 residues in the CDR3. V dropped 4 bases and J dropped 8 bases, with 12 bases sitting between them. The CDR3 reads CSVVSGSDIQYF. DNA of the CDR3: TGCAGCGTTGTTTCAGGGAGTGACATTCAGTACTTC.

This clonotype was found a few times. A clone one base away is much larger, so this may be a read error. This chain uses TRBV12-3 or TRBV12-4 with TRBJ1-1; D is undetermined. The CDR3 is made up of 13 amino acids. The V end lost 1 base, the J end lost 4 bases, and 7 bases lay between the germline ends. Written as DNA, the CDR3 is TGTGCCAGCAGTTTAGGGGAGAGCACTGAAGCTTTCTTT. Protein sequence: CASSLGESTEAFF.

This clonotype was seen more than once but under ten times. CDR3 amino acids: CATKRDGSYEQYF. Here the CDR3 DNA reads TGTGCCACCAAGAGGGACGGATCCTACGAGCAGTACTTC. The chain combines TRBV2 with TRBJ2-7; D may correspond to TRBD1 or TRBD2 (5 bases each). The V gene lost 10 bases and the J gene lost 1 base, with 14 bases spanning the gap. From germline, CDR1 is SNHLY and CDR2 FYNNEI. The CDR3 has 13 amino acids.

This clonotype was found many times. The CDR3 DNA reads as TGTGCCAGCAGCTTGGGAGTACGGGACTCGGGGACCCAGTACTTC. Protein sequence: CASSLGVRDSGTQYF. The V and J genes are TRBV12-3 or TRBV12-4 and TRBJ2-5, with D possibly matching TRBD2 (6 bases). CDR3 length: 15 residues. The V end lost 6 bases, the J end lost 7 bases, and 21 bases lay between the germline ends.

A remark on this clonotype: The conserved closing phenylalanine or tryptophan is absent in this CDR3, likely reflecting a read error. This chain uses TRBV27 with TRBJ1-1, with D hard to call. The CDR3 runs 14 residues. Trimming removed 6 bases from V and 1 base from J, with 12 bases in between. Looked up from germline, CDR1 is MNHEY and CDR2 is SMNVEV (reference sequence). The CDR3 DNA sequence: TGTGCCAGCAGAGCGGGAGCCGGGAACACTGAAGCTTTCTCT. Protein sequence: CASRAGAGNTEAFS.

This clonotype has just a few counts. The chain recombines TRBV6-1 with TRBJ2-5, with D perhaps assigned TRBD1 or TRBD2 (6 bases each). CDR1 and CDR2 from the germline V gene are MNHNS and SASEGT. Trimming left V 1 base short and J 2 bases short, with 11 bases between. This CDR3 is 15 amino acids long. This CDR3 is CASSEGGATQETQYF. The CDR3 DNA follows: TGTGCCAGCAGTGAAGGGGGGGCTACTCAAGAGACCCAGTACTTC.

This clonotype was detected a few times. The rearrangement uses TRBV6-2 or TRBV6-3 and TRBJ2-5, with TRBD1 matching over 8 bases. V was pared by 8 bases and J by 0 bases, with 5 bases of the junction left unmatched. The CDR3 covers 14 residues. CDR1 is MNHEY, CDR2 SVGEGT, per germline. Written as DNA, the CDR3 is TGTGCCAGCGCGCGGGACAGGAACCAAGAGACCCAGTACTTC. It translates to CASARDRNQETQYF.

This clonotype was observed a handful of times. The V and J genes are TRBV27 and TRBJ2-7; 10 bases fit TRBD1. The CDR3 is 15 amino acids. CDR1 is MNHEY and CDR2 is SMNVEV in the germline V gene (reference sequence). V dropped 5 bases and J dropped 2; count of bases not matched to a gene: 6. The DNA for the CDR3 is TGTGCCAGCAGTGTGGCCGGGACAGGGGCCTACGAGCAGTACTTC. Translating gives CASSVAGTGAYEQYF.

This clonotype was seen more than once but under ten times. The gene calls are TRBV3-1 and TRBJ2-1; TRBD2 matches at 7 bases. The V and J ends lost 0 bases and 4 bases, in that order; junction bases with no gene match: 3. This CDR3 has 15 residues. CDR1 and CDR2 (germline): LGHDT, YNNKEL (reference sequence). CDR3 protein: CASSQDLAVYNEQFF. DNA of the CDR3: TGTGCCAGCAGCCAAGACCTAGCGGTGTACAATGAGCAGTTCTTC.

V is TRBV5-1 and J is TRBJ2-5; 11 bases are shared with TRBD2. The DNA end is a closer match to TRBJ2-1, so the J assignment may be wrong. There are 16 residues in the CDR3. Germline CDR1 SGHRS, CDR2 YFSETQ. CDR3 bases: TGCGCCAGCAGCTTCCCCCTAGCGGGAGGATATAATGAGCAGTTCTTC. Protein sequence: CASSFPLAGGYNEQFF.

The gene calls are TRBV2 and TRBJ2-1; 13 nucleotides agree with TRBD2. The CDR3 spans 17 residues. Germline V gene sequence: CDR1 SNHLY, CDR2 FYNNEI. With V trimmed by 0 bases and J by 4 bases, 3 bases remained unmatched. CDR3 in DNA: TGTGCCAGCAGTGAAGCACGGACTAGCGGGAGTTACAATGAGCAGTTCTTC. Encoded protein: CASSEARTSGSYNEQFF.

This clonotype was picked up many times. The DNA of the CDR3 is TGCGCCAGCAGCTTGGCCTTAGCGGGAGTTGTCAATGAGCAGTTCTTC. Translated: CASSLALAGVVNEQFF. This chain links TRBV5-1 with TRBJ2-1; 9 bases are a match to TRBD2. Trimming at V came to 0 bases and at J to 6 bases, leaving 7 bases not matched to a gene. Germline V gene lookup returns CDR1 SGHRS and CDR2 YFSETQ. The CDR3 spans 16 residues.

CDR3 sequence (DNA): TGTGCCAGCAGCTTAGTGGCGGGAGGCCGCACAGATACGCAGTATTTT. Protein sequence: CASSLVAGGRTDTQYF. The chain is built from TRBV7-3 and TRBJ2-3, with 8 bases lining up with TRBD2. Trimming removed 2 bases from V and 1 base from J; junction bases left unmatched: 5. The CDR3 contains 16 residues. Germline values: CDR1 SGHTA, CDR2 FQGTGA.

The genes are TRBV3-1 and TRBJ2-5, with D possibly TRBD2 on 6 matching bases. The CDR3 contains 13 residues. Germline V gives CDR1 LGHDT, CDR2 YNNKEL (reference sequence). Trimming pared 1 base from V and 7 bases from J, leaving 10 bases between. The CDR3 DNA reads TGTGCCAGCAGCCAAGCTCACGGGGGGACCCAGTACTTC. Residues: CASSQAHGGTQYF.

This clonotype was picked up a small number of times. This chain links TRBV2 with TRBJ2-2; maybe TRBD2 (6 bases). The length of the CDR3 is 15 residues. V was shortened by 6 bases and J by 2 bases, with 13 bases between the two germline ends. Germline-derived CDR1 and CDR2 are SNHLY and FYNNEI. CDR3 amino acids: CASRAGSSNTGELFF. The CDR3 coding sequence is TGTGCCAGCAGAGCGGGTAGCTCCAACACCGGGGAGCTGTTTTTT.

This clonotype was picked up one time. Written as DNA, the CDR3 is TGTGCCAGCAGCTTAGTTGGGGAAACTTATAGCAATCAGCCCCAGCATTTT. Its protein is CASSLVGETYSNQPQHF. V gene TRBV7-9 combines with J gene TRBJ1-5; D gene ambiguous. Germline V gene lookup returns CDR1 SEHNR and CDR2 FQNEAQ (reference sequence). The CDR3 spans 17 residues. The V gene lost 1 base and the J gene lost 0 bases, with 13 bases spanning the gap. Supplemented by reference TRBV7-9 and TRBJ1-5, the full variable domain reads DTGVSQNPRHKITKRGQNVTFRCDPISEHNRLYWYRQTLGQGPEFLTYFQNEAQLEKSRLLSDRFSAERPKGSFSTLEIQRTEQGDSAMYLCASSLVGETYSNQPQHFGDGTRLSIL.

This clonotype appeared a few times. The rearrangement uses TRBV11-2 and TRBJ2-7, with unresolved D. CDR3 length equals 13 residues. Germline V CDR1 and CDR2: SGHAT, FQNNGV. The ends were cut back, 2 bases at V and 5 bases at J, with 10 bases in the middle. CDR3 in DNA: TGTGCCAGCAGCTTATCCCCCAAGGACGAGCAGTACTTC. This translates into CASSLSPKDEQYF. Full variable domain (outside the CDR3, taken from reference TRBV11-2 and TRBJ2-7): EAGVAQSPRYKIIEKRQSVAFWCNPISGHATLYWYQQILGQGPKLLIQFQNNGVVDDSQLPKDRFSAERLKGVDSTLKIQPAKLEDSAVYLCASSLSPKDEQYFGPGTRLTVT.

This clonotype was detected only a few times. The CDR3, as DNA: TGTGCCAGCAGTTACTCGGGTAGCTATGGCTACACCTTC. Translation: CASSYSGSYGYTF. This chain uses TRBV6-5 with TRBJ1-2; D unresolved. The germline V and J ends were trimmed by 0 bases and 4 bases, with 6 bases remaining between them. This CDR3 is 13 amino acids long. Germline assignment: CDR1 MNHEY and CDR2 SVGAGI.

This clonotype showed up just a few times. The V and J genes are TRBV20-1 and TRBJ2-1, with a tentative D call TRBD2 (5 bases). The V gene's germline CDR1 is DFQATT and CDR2 SNEGSKA (reference sequence). CDR3 length: 12 amino acids. V was shortened by 5 bases and J by 10 bases, with 15 bases between the two germline ends. CDR3 coding DNA: TGCAGTGCTTCATACTCTAGCACCGAGCAGTTCTTC. Translated: CSASYSSTEQFF.